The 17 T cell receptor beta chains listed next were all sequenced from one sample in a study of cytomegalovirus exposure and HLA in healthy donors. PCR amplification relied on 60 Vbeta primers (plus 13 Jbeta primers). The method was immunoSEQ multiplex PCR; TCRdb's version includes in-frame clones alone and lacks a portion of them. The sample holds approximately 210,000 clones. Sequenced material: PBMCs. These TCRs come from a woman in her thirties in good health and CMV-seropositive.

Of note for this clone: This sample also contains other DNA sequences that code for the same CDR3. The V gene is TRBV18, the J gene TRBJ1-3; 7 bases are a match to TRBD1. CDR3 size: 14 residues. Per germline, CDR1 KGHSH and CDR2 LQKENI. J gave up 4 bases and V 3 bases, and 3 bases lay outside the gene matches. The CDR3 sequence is CASSPTGVGNTIYF. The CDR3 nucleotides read TGTGCCAGCTCACCCACAGGGGTCGGAAACACCATATATTTT.

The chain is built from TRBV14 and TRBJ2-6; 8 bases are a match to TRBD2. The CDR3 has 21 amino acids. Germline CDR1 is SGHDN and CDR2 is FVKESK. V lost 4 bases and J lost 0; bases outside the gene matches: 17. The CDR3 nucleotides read TGTGCCAGCAGCCCCCATTGGGGAGCCGCCGGGGGGGCCTCTGGGGCCAACGTCCTGACTTTC. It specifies CASSPHWGAAGGASGANVLTF.

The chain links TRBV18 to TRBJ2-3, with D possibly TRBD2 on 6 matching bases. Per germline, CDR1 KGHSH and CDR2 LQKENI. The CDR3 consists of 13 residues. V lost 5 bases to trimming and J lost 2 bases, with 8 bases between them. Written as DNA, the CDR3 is TGTGCCAGCTCAGGGCGGGACACAGATACGCAGTATTTT. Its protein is CASSGRDTDTQYF.

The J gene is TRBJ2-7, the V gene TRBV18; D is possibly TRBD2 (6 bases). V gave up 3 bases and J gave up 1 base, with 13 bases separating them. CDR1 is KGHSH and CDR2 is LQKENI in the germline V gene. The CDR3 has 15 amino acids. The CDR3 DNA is TGTGCCAGCTCACCTTTTAGCGGTCCATCCTACGAGCAGTACTTC. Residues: CASSPFSGPSYEQYF.

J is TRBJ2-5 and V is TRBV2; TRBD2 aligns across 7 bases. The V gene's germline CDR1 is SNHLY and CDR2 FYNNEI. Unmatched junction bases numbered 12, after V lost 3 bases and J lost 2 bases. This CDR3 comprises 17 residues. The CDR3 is CASSETGGGSRQETQYF. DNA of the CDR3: TGTGCCAGCAGTGAGACTGGGGGGGGATCACGACAAGAGACCCAGTACTTC.

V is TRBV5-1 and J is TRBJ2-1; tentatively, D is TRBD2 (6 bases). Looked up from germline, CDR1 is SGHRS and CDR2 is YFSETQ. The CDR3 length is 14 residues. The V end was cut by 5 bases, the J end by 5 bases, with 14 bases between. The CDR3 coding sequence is TGCGCCAGCAGGGCGGGGCCAGTTGACAATGAGCAGTTCTTC. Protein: CASRAGPVDNEQFF.

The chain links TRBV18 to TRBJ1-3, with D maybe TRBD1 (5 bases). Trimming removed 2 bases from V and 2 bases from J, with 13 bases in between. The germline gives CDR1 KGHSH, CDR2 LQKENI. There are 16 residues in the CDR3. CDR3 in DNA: TGTGCCAGCTCACCAGGAAGGGGCGAACCTGGAAACACCATATATTTT. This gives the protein CASSPGRGEPGNTIYF.

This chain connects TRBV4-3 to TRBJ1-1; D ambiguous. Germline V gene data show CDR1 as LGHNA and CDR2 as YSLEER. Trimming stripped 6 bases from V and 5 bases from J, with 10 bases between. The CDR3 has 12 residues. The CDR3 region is CASSRAGTEAFF. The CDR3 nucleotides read TGCGCCAGCAGTCGGGCGGGGACTGAAGCTTTCTTT.

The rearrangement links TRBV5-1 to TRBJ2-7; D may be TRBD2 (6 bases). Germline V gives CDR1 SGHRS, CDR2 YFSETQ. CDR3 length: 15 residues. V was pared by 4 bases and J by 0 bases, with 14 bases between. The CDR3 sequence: CASSPTRGDSYEQYF. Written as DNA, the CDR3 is TGCGCCAGCAGCCCTACGCGCGGGGACTCCTACGAGCAGTACTTC.

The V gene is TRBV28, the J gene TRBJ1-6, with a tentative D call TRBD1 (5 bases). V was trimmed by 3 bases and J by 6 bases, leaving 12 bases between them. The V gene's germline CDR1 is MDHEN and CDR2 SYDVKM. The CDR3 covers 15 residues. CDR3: CASSLGGLTNSPLHF. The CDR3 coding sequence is TGTGCCAGCAGTTTGGGGGGACTGACTAATTCACCCCTCCACTTT. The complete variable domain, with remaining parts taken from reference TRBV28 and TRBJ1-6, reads DVKVTQSSRYLVKRTGEKVFLECVQDMDHENMFWYRQDPGLGLRLIYFSYDVKMKEKGDIPEGYSVSREKKERFSLILESASTNQTSMYLCASSLGGLTNSPLHFGNGTRLTVT.

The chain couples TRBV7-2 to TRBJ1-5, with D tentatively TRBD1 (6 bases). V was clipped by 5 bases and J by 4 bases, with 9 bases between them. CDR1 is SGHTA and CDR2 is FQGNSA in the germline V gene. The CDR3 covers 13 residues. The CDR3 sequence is CASSTQGNQPQHF. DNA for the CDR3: TGTGCCAGCAGCACACAGGGTAATCAGCCCCAGCATTTT.

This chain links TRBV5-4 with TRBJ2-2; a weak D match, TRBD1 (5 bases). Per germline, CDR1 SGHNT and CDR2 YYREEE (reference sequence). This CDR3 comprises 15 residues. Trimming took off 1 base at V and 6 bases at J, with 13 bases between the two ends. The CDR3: CASSLQSRAAGELFF. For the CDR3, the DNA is TGTGCCAGCAGCTTGCAAAGCAGGGCGGCCGGGGAGCTGTTTTTT.

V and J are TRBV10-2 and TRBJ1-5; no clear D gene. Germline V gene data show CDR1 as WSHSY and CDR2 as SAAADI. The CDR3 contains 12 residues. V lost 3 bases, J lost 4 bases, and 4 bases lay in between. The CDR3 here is CASSDPNQPQHF. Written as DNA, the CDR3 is TGCGCCAGCAGTGACCCAAATCAGCCCCAGCATTTT.

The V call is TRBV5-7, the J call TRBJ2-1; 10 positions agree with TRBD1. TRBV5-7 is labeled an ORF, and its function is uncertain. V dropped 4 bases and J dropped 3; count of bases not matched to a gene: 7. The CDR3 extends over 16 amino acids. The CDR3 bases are TGTGCCAGCAGCGGGGGACAGGGGACATACTACAATGAGCAGTTCTTC. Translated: CASSGGQGTYYNEQFF.

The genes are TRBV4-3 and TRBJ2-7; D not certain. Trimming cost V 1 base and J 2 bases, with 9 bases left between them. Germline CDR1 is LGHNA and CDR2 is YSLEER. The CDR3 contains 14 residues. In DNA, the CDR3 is TGCGCCAGCAGCCAAGGTATCCCAGCCTACGAGCAGTACTTC. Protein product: CASSQGIPAYEQYF.

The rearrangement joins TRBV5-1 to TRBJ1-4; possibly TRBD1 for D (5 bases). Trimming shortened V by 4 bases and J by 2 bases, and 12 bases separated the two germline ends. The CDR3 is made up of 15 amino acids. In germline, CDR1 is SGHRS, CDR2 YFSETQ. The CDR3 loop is CASSPSDTTNEKLFF. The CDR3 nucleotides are TGCGCCAGCAGCCCGTCGGACACCACTAATGAAAAACTGTTTTTT. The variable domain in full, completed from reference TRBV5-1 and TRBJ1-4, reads KAGVTQTPRYLIKTRGQQVTLSCSPISGHRSVSWYQQTPGQGLQFLFEYFSETQRNKGNFPGRFSGRQFSNSRSEMNVSTLELGDSALYLCASSPSDTTNEKLFFGSGTQLSVL.

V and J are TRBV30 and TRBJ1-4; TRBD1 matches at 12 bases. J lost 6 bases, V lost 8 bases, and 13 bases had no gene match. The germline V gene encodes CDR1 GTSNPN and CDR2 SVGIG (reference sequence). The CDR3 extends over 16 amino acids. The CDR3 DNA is TGTGCCCGAGGGACAGGGGGCCTCGCTCTTCATGAAAAACTGTTTTTT. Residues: CARGTGGLALHEKLFF.